Listed below are T cell receptor beta chains from one sample, sequenced in a study of cytomegalovirus exposure and HLA in healthy donors. Measured with immunoSEQ multiplex PCR; TCRdb has only the in-frame clones, and not every one. Here the sample spans some 140,000 clones, 70% to 80% being singletons. The sample was PBMCs. The receptors derive from a woman in her 40s in good health and CMV-seronegative. Both conserved end residues are part of each CDR3.

V: TRBV7-2; J: TRBJ1-2; CDR3: CASSLGGQNTGYTF
V: TRBV5-1; J: TRBJ2-5; CDR3: CASSLVTGTGGLETQYF
V: TRBV2; J: TRBJ1-1; CDR3: CASEKDRKDGEAFF
V: TRBV10-3; J: TRBJ1-5; CDR3: CAISDSTGSGQPQHF
V: TRBV6-6; J: TRBJ1-2; CDR3: CASSPDRIYGYTF
V: TRBV19; J: TRBJ2-3; CDR3: CASSMAVGDTQYF
V: TRBV5-5; J: TRBJ2-2; CDR3: CASSYSGAGELFF
V: TRBV2; J: TRBJ1-1; CDR3: CASSRGQYTEAFF
V: TRBV19; J: TRBJ2-7; CDR3: CASSPGQGKEEQYF
V: TRBV5-1; J: TRBJ2-3; CDR3: CASSPGLAGTTPPSTDTQYF
V: TRBV7-9; J: TRBJ1-1; CDR3: CASSLARTRNTEAFF
V: TRBV7-9; J: TRBJ2-2; CDR3: CASSYRANTGELFF
V: TRBV9; J: TRBJ2-3; CDR3: CASSVRPVLAGGKDTQYF
V: TRBV28; J: TRBJ1-1; CDR3: CASSPPYDRGNTEAFF
V: TRBV20-1; J: TRBJ1-1; CDR3: CSAEGGTEAFF
V: TRBV5-1; J: TRBJ1-2; CDR3: CASSLGSGGRANGNYGYTF
V: TRBV7-9; J: TRBJ2-7; CDR3: CASSSNRQGNYEQYF
V: TRBV5-1; J: TRBJ2-5; CDR3: CASSLAGVERGETQYF
V: TRBV13; J: TRBJ1-2; CDR3: CASSSNEANYGYTF
V: TRBV28; J: TRBJ1-6; CDR3: CASSSGQVDSPLHF
V: TRBV4-1; J: TRBJ2-1; CDR3: CASSQGTPGAGSYNEQFF
V: TRBV4-2; J: TRBJ2-3; CDR3: CASSQEGTGGQSDTQYF
V: TRBV27; J: TRBJ1-4; CDR3: CASSYQGPNEKLFF
V: TRBV6-5; J: TRBJ1-2; CDR3: CASRRGQVHYGYTF